These 5 T cell receptor beta chains came from one sample sequenced in a study of blood T cell repertoires in COVID-19. TCRdb's table, derived via immunoSEQ multiplex PCR, lists solely in-frame clones and lacks some. The profile shows 150,000 or so clones, less than 80% of them singletons. The sample consisted of peripheral blood. These receptors originate from a woman at least 80 years old with active or convalescent COVID-19.

The rearrangement uses TRBV6-4 and TRBJ1-1; 9 nucleotides agree with TRBD1. Per the germline V gene, CDR1 is MRHNA and CDR2 is SNTAGT. The CDR3 runs 14 residues. Trimming removed 8 bases from V and 11 bases from J; junction bases left unmatched: 15. CDR3 sequence reads: CASSPQPGTGSAFF. In nucleotides, the CDR3 is TGTGCCAGCTCACCCCAACCGGGGACAGGGAGTGCTTTCTTT.

The chain combines TRBV5-6 with TRBJ2-6; 7 bases match TRBD1. This CDR3 has 17 amino acids. The germline V gene encodes CDR1 SGHDT and CDR2 YYEEEE. The ends lost 4 bases at V and 3 bases at J; junction bases unmatched: 10. The CDR3 DNA reads as TGTGCCAGCAGCACCTCCGGGACAGTGTTTGGGGCCAACGTCCTGACTTTC. Encoded protein: CASSTSGTVFGANVLTF.

This clone was detected once. This rearrangement joins TRBV19 to TRBJ1-5, with 9 nucleotides matching TRBD1. The germline V gene encodes CDR1 LNHDA and CDR2 SQIVND (reference sequence). V shed 3 bases, J shed 2 bases, and the junction held 5 bases outside the gene matches. This CDR3 spans 16 amino acids. The CDR3 DNA is TGTGCCAGTAGTATTTGGACAGGGGTCGGCAATCAGCCCCAGCATTTT. This encodes CASSIWTGVGNQPQHF.

The J gene is TRBJ1-5, the V gene TRBV6-5, with 8 nucleotides matching TRBD1. V was clipped by 0 bases and J by 6 bases; unmatched bases: 4. The CDR3 is 15 amino acids. CDR1 is MNHEY, CDR2 SVGAGI, per germline. As DNA, the CDR3 is TGTGCCAGCAGTTACTCGCGGACAGGGACTCAGCCCCAGCATTTT. It specifies CASSYSRTGTQPQHF.

The count of this clone is one. This chain connects TRBV3-1 (or the pseudogene TRBV3-2) to TRBJ2-1; 8 nucleotides align to TRBD2. The CDR3 has 15 residues. Trimming cost V 5 bases and J 4 bases; bases outside gene matches: 7. Germline-derived CDR1 and CDR2 are LGHDT and YNNKEL (reference sequence). DNA of the CDR3: TGTGCCAGCAGCGCCGGGGGGGGCAGGTACAATGAGCAGTTCTTC. Its protein product is CASSAGGGRYNEQFF.